These 16 T cell receptor beta chains came from one sample sequenced in a study of graft-versus-host responses after intestinal transplantation. Sequencing was performed with immunoSEQ multiplex PCR; in TCRdb, only in-frame clones are kept and a portion is missing. Among 35,000 to 40,000 clones listed, around 96% were seen once. The specimen comprised PBMCs, sampled 16 days after intestinal transplant. These receptors were taken from a human patient who received an intestinal transplant, so some T cells may come from the graft donor.

DNA for the CDR3: TGTGCCAGCAGTTCACAGACAGGGAGCAATCAGCCCCAGCATTTT. It specifies CASSSQTGSNQPQHF. The gene calls are TRBV6-1 and TRBJ1-5; 7 bases align to TRBD1. CDR1 is MNHNS and CDR2 is SASEGT in the germline V gene. V shed 5 bases and J 1 base; nucleotides not matched to a gene: 5. The CDR3 is made up of 15 amino acids.

The rearrangement uses TRBV6-1 and TRBJ2-2; 7 nucleotides match TRBD2. The CDR3 has 20 residues. V shed 4 bases, J shed 4 bases, and the junction held 21 bases outside the gene matches. Germline values: CDR1 MNHNS, CDR2 SASEGT. This chain's CDR3 is CASSGIVAGVIHPVTGELFF. CDR3 in DNA: TGTGCCAGCAGTGGCATTGTCGCGGGAGTGATTCACCCGGTCACCGGGGAGCTGTTTTTT.

The V call is TRBV9, the J call TRBJ1-1; possible D gene TRBD1, 6 bases. The CDR3 is made up of 16 amino acids. CDR1 is SGDLS and CDR2 is YYNGEE in the germline V gene. V was trimmed by 4 bases and J by 0 bases, leaving 16 bases between them. CDR3 nucleotides: TGTGCCAGCAGCCCCCAAGGGGGGGGCATGAACACTGAAGCTTTCTTT. It yields the protein CASSPQGGGMNTEAFF.

The chain links TRBV27 to TRBJ2-3, with 8 bases matching TRBD1. This CDR3 has 16 residues. Germline assignment: CDR1 MNHEY and CDR2 SMNVEV (reference sequence). V lost 4 bases and J lost 1; bases outside the gene matches: 7. The CDR3 spells CASSSRGGQGTDTQYF. CDR3 DNA sequence: TGTGCCAGCAGTTCCCGAGGGGGACAGGGCACAGATACGCAGTATTTT.

This chain uses TRBV30 with TRBJ1-5, with D uncertain. Trimming removed 2 bases from V and 1 base from J, with 9 bases in between. The germline CDR1 and CDR2 sequences are GTSNPN and SVGIG (reference sequence). The CDR3 runs 14 residues. The CDR3 nucleotides read TGTGCCTGGAGTCGGACCGTAAGCAATCAGCCCCAGCATTTT. This codes for CAWSRTVSNQPQHF.

The chain employs TRBV2 and TRBJ2-1; no reliable D call. This CDR3 comprises 14 residues. Per germline, CDR1 SNHLY and CDR2 FYNNEI. V lost 5 bases, J lost 0 bases, and 8 bases lay in between. Here the CDR3 reads CASSTVSSYNEQFF. The CDR3 coding sequence is TGTGCCAGCAGTACGGTTAGCTCCTACAATGAGCAGTTCTTC. Supplemented by reference TRBV2 and TRBJ2-1, the full variable domain reads EPEVTQTPSHQVTQMGQEVILRCVPISNHLYFYWYRQILGQKVEFLVSFYNNEISEKSEIFDDQFSVERPDGSNFTLKIRSTKLEDSAMYFCASSTVSSYNEQFFGPGTRLTVL.

The chain uses TRBV6-6 and TRBJ1-4, with TRBD1 matching over 7 bases. The CDR3 has 14 residues. Germline V gives CDR1 MNHNY, CDR2 SVGAGI (reference sequence). Trimming took 7 bases from V and 0 from J; bases not matched to a gene: 2. DNA of the CDR3: TGTGCCAGCACCCAGGGGGCAACTAATGAAAAACTGTTTTTT. It codes for CASTQGATNEKLFF.

This chain connects TRBV9 to TRBJ2-3, with TRBD2 identical over 11 bases. Germline V gene sequence: CDR1 SGDLS, CDR2 YYNGEE. J lost 2 bases, V lost 3 bases, and 11 bases had no gene match. This CDR3 spans 18 amino acids. The DNA of the CDR3 is TGTGCCAGCAGCGAGACGCTAGCGGGAGGAGGGTACACAGATACGCAGTATTTT. Its protein is CASSETLAGGGYTDTQYF.

The genes are TRBV19 and TRBJ2-1, with D perhaps matching TRBD2 (6 bases). Germline V gene sequence: CDR1 LNHDA, CDR2 SQIVND (reference sequence). This CDR3 is 14 amino acids long. Deletions cut 0 bases from V and 7 bases from J, with 10 bases between. Written as DNA, the CDR3 is TGTGCCAGTAGTATAGACGGGAGCTGGAATGAGCAGTTCTTC. Its translation: CASSIDGSWNEQFF.

This chain links TRBV4-2 with TRBJ1-1; D remains ambiguous. The CDR3 extends over 13 amino acids. The germline V gene encodes CDR1 LGHNA and CDR2 YNFKEQ. V was cut by 1 base and J by 7 bases, with 10 bases left in between. The CDR3 region is CASSQGSRLEAFF. The CDR3, as DNA: TGTGCCAGCAGCCAAGGTTCGAGGCTTGAAGCTTTCTTT.

The rearrangement links TRBV6-5 to TRBJ1-4, with D unresolved. Germline CDR1 is MNHEY and CDR2 is SVGAGI. The V gene lost 0 bases and the J gene lost 7 bases, with 3 bases spanning the gap. The CDR3 runs to 12 residues. The DNA for the CDR3 is TGTGCCAGCAGTTACTCAGGTGAAAAACTGTTTTTT. Translating gives CASSYSGEKLFF.

The chain employs TRBV15 and TRBJ2-7, with D possibly matching TRBD1 (5 bases). V lost 1 base and J 4 bases, leaving 20 bases between the germline ends. This CDR3 contains 17 residues. From germline, CDR1 is LNHNV and CDR2 YYDKDF (reference sequence). In DNA form, the CDR3 reads TGTGCCACCAGCAGAGGTCTACAAGGAAGGGGCTCGTACGAGCAGTACTTC. Amino acids: CATSRGLQGRGSYEQYF.

The V call is TRBV30, the J call TRBJ1-2; perhaps TRBD1 as D (6 bases). The CDR3 is made up of 13 amino acids. V was clipped by 3 bases and J by 7 bases, with 15 bases between them. The germline gives CDR1 GTSNPN, CDR2 SVGIG (reference sequence). This CDR3 reads CAWRETGYGGYTF. As DNA, the CDR3 is TGTGCCTGGAGGGAAACAGGGTACGGTGGCTACACCTTC.

The chain links TRBV6-1 to TRBJ1-2; TRBD1 matches at 9 bases. CDR1 and CDR2 from the germline V gene are MNHNS and SASEGT. The V and J ends lost 5 bases and 0 bases, in that order; junction bases with no gene match: 4. The CDR3 runs 15 residues. CDR3 nucleotides: TGTGCCAGCAGTCCCGGGACAGGGACTAACTATGGCTACACCTTC. Protein product: CASSPGTGTNYGYTF.

The chain couples TRBV27 to TRBJ2-5, with D possibly being TRBD1 or TRBD2 (5 bases each). V was trimmed by 6 bases and J by 2 bases, leaving 19 bases between them. Germline V gives CDR1 MNHEY, CDR2 SMNVEV (reference sequence). The CDR3 spans 16 residues. DNA of the CDR3: TGTGCCAGCAGCCCCCTGCCAGGGACCGGTCAAGAGACCCAGTACTTC. Its protein product is CASSPLPGTGQETQYF.

The chain joins TRBV4-1 to TRBJ2-1; 8 bases map to TRBD2. The J segment lost 0 bases and the V segment lost 2 bases, leaving 3 bases of the junction unmatched. This CDR3 has 16 residues. CDR1 and CDR2 from the germline V gene are MGHRA and YSYEKL. The CDR3 spells CASSQSGGGSYNEQFF. For the CDR3, the DNA is TGCGCCAGCAGCCAATCGGGGGGGGGCTCCTACAATGAGCAGTTCTTC.